This T cell receptor beta chain comes out of a study of early T cells in non-severe SARS-CoV-2 infection. Study-wide context: Unpaired chains resulted from sequencing bulk RNA of unsorted whole blood.

Trimming removed 6 bases from V and 4 bases from J; junction bases left unmatched: 21. CDR3 length equals 19 residues. The germline CDR1 and CDR2 sequences are MDHEN and SYDVKM. This clonotype occurred many times. Attached unique molecular identifiers marked individual cDNA molecules. TCRdb ran MiXCR on the 5' RACE reads and lists one entry per CDR3 protein. The data hold roughly 75,000 distinct CDR3 sequences, with 7.5% to 10% observed a single time. The receptor was isolated from an adult who was a healthcare worker with PCR-confirmed SARS-CoV-2 infection or an uninfected control (not recorded which). Sequencing used whole blood. The gene calls are TRBV28 and TRBJ2-5; 9 nucleotides agree with TRBD1. The CDR3 nucleotides read TGTGCCAGCAGCCACATGCTTACCAACAACAGGGGGCTGAGAGAGACCCAGTACTTC. It specifies CASSHMLTNNRGLRETQYF.